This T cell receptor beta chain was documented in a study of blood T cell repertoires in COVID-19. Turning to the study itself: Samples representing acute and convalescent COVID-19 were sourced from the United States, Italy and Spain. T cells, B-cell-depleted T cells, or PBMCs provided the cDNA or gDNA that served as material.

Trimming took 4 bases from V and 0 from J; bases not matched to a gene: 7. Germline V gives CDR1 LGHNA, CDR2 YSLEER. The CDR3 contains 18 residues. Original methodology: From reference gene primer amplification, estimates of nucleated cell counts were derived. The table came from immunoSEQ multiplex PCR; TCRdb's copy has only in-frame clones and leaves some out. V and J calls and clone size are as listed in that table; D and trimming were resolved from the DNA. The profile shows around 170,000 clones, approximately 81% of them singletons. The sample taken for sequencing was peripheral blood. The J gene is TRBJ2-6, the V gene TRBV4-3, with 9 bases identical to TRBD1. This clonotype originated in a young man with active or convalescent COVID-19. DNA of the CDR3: TGCGCCAGCAGCCCGACAGGGGGGGCACTCTCTGGGGCCAACGTCCTGACTTTC. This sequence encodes CASSPTGGALSGANVLTF.